These 32 T cell receptor beta chains came from one sample sequenced in a study of blood T cell repertoires in COVID-19. Clones were read by immunoSEQ multiplex PCR, and TCRdb kept only the in-frame ones, dropping some. The table includes over 250,000 clones, approximately 86% detected once. Sequencing was carried out using peripheral blood. The receptor set was obtained from a woman aged 70-85 years with COVID-19, enrolled during active disease.

The rearrangement uses TRBV7-2 and TRBJ2-7; 7 nucleotides line up with TRBD1. The J segment lost 3 bases and the V segment lost 4 bases, leaving 9 bases of the junction unmatched. Looked up from germline, CDR1 is SGHTA and CDR2 is FQGNSA. The CDR3 length is 15 residues. The CDR3 reads CASSSTGTASYEQYF. Here the CDR3 DNA reads TGTGCCAGCAGCTCTACCGGGACAGCCAGCTACGAGCAGTACTTC.

This clone appeared a single time. The chain recombines TRBV7-2 with TRBJ1-2, with a possible D match to TRBD1 (5 bases). The germline V and J ends were trimmed by 5 bases and 0 bases, with 10 bases remaining between them. This CDR3 contains 14 residues. The germline CDR1 and CDR2 sequences are SGHTA and FQGNSA. As DNA, the CDR3 is TGTGCCAGCAGCACCGGGGGGTCTAACTATGGCTACACCTTC. It yields the protein CASSTGGSNYGYTF.

Note on this clone: Other DNA sequences in this sample translate to the same CDR3. The genes are TRBV19 and TRBJ2-7; 8 bases match TRBD2. After removal of 3 bases from V and 0 bases from J, the junction contained 1 base not matched to a gene. CDR3 length: 14 amino acids. Germline V gene sequence: CDR1 LNHDA, CDR2 SQIVND (reference sequence). Here the CDR3 DNA reads TGTGCCAGTAGTATCGGGGGGGTCTCCTACGAGCAGTACTTC. It yields the protein CASSIGGVSYEQYF. The full variable domain, completed using reference TRBV19 and TRBJ2-7, is DGGITQSPKYLFRKEGQNVTLSCEQNLNHDAMYWYRQDPGQGLRLIYYSQIVNDFQKGDIAEGYSVSREKKESFPLTVTSAQKNPTAFYLCASSIGGVSYEQYFGPGTRLTVT.

J is TRBJ2-2 and V is TRBV9, with D possibly TRBD2 on 5 matching bases. There are 15 residues in the CDR3. Trimming took off 0 bases at V and 5 bases at J, with 11 bases between the two ends. Germline values: CDR1 SGDLS, CDR2 YYNGEE. The CDR3 region has the DNA TGTGCCAGCAGCGTAGTCGCGGGCCGAACCGGGGAGCTGTTTTTT. Translating gives CASSVVAGRTGELFF.

This clone was seen once. This chain joins TRBV5-1 and TRBJ1-3; 7 bases fit TRBD1. In germline, CDR1 is SGHRS, CDR2 YFSETQ. After removal of 0 bases from V and 8 bases from J, the junction contained 11 bases not matched to a gene. There are 16 residues in the CDR3. This CDR3 reads CASSLGDRARGYTIYF. Written as DNA, the CDR3 is TGCGCCAGCAGCTTGGGTGACAGGGCCCGAGGATACACCATATATTTT.

The chain links TRBV12-3 or TRBV12-4 to TRBJ1-5; D call uncertain. This CDR3 spans 12 amino acids. Between the trimmed V and J ends, which lost 5 bases and 9 bases, there was a span of 11 bases. DNA of the CDR3: TGTGCCAGCAGTCTAGGGTTGAGGCCCCAGCATTTT. It specifies CASSLGLRPQHF.

The chain carries TRBV29-1 and TRBJ1-2, with a weak D call TRBD1 (6 bases). V lost 8 bases, J lost 6 bases, and 13 bases lay in between. The CDR3 consists of 11 residues. The germline V gene has CDR1 SQVTM and CDR2 ANQGSEA. In DNA, the CDR3 is TGCAGCTCCGGGGACATCGATGGCTACACCTTC. Amino acids: CSSGDIDGYTF.

This clone was recorded a few times. V is TRBV5-6 and J is TRBJ2-1; D gene ambiguous. This CDR3 is built from 14 residues. Germline values: CDR1 SGHDT, CDR2 YYEEEE. Trimming shortened V by 0 bases and J by 5 bases, and 9 bases separated the two germline ends. CDR3 protein: CASSLGLAHNEQFF. The CDR3 DNA reads as TGTGCCAGCAGCTTGGGTTTAGCCCACAATGAGCAGTTCTTC.

The CDR3 loop is CASSPSQGSTDTQYF. In DNA form, the CDR3 reads TGCGCCAGCAGCCCGTCACAGGGATCGACGGATACGCAGTATTTT. The rearrangement uses TRBV4-3 and TRBJ2-3; the D gene is possibly TRBD1 (6 bases). Germline V CDR1 and CDR2: LGHNA, YSLEER. This CDR3 comprises 15 residues. V dropped 4 bases and J dropped 6 bases, with 17 bases sitting between them.

This chain uses TRBV6-1 with TRBJ1-2; 10 positions match TRBD1. Looked up from germline, CDR1 is MNHNS and CDR2 is SASEGT. The trim removed 1 base at V and 8 bases at J, leaving 13 bases unmatched. The CDR3 runs 17 residues. CDR3 in DNA: TGTGCCAGCAGTGAAGTTAGACAGGGGGCGGCCTTAGGAGGCTACACCTTC. Its translation: CASSEVRQGAALGGYTF.

The sample holds a few counts of this clone. The chain has TRBV5-6 and TRBJ2-7; tentatively, D is TRBD2 (6 bases). Per the germline V gene, CDR1 is SGHDT and CDR2 is YYEEEE. This CDR3 region has 13 residues. The V end was cut by 3 bases, the J end by 6 bases, with 13 bases between. CDR3 loop: CASSSGTLSEQYF. The CDR3 DNA reads as TGTGCCAGCAGCTCCGGGACTCTAAGCGAGCAGTACTTC.

V is TRBV6-5 and J is TRBJ1-6; 7 nucleotides line up with TRBD1. Trimming took 0 bases from V and 14 from J; bases not matched to a gene: 10. CDR3 length: 15 residues. CDR1 is MNHEY, CDR2 SVGAGI, per germline. CDR3 sequence reads: CASSYSTQGRFTLHF. CDR3 DNA sequence: TGTGCCAGCAGTTACTCGACACAGGGGAGGTTCACCCTCCACTTT.

The chain has TRBV11-2 and TRBJ1-2; D not certain. Germline V CDR1 and CDR2: SGHAT, FQNNGV. CDR3 size: 13 residues. The V end lost 3 bases, the J end lost 5 bases, and 10 bases lay between the germline ends. CDR3 coding DNA: TGTGCCAGCAGCTTGGGCCACGAGTATGGCTACACCTTC. It is translated as CASSLGHEYGYTF.

The J gene is TRBJ1-3, the V gene TRBV5-5; no clear D gene. CDR3 length: 14 residues. In germline, CDR1 is SGHKS, CDR2 YYEKEE (reference sequence). The germline V and J ends were trimmed by 2 bases and 1 base, with 7 bases remaining between them. CDR3: CASSFEASGNTIYF. In nucleotides, the CDR3 is TGTGCCAGCAGCTTCGAGGCGTCTGGAAACACCATATATTTT.

The chain uses TRBV2 and TRBJ1-2; 8 bases fit TRBD1. The V gene's germline CDR1 is SNHLY and CDR2 FYNNEI. The CDR3 covers 15 residues. The V and J ends lost 2 bases and 8 bases, in that order; junction bases with no gene match: 10. This chain's CDR3 is CASSEMAGGAWGYTF. The CDR3 DNA reads as TGTGCCAGCAGTGAAATGGCAGGGGGCGCGTGGGGCTACACCTTC.

The genes are TRBV6-5 and TRBJ1-2, with D possibly TRBD1 on 5 matching bases. V gave up 7 bases and J gave up 2 bases, with 17 bases separating them. The germline V gene has CDR1 MNHEY and CDR2 SVGAGI. CDR3 length equals 15 residues. This CDR3 is CASTPLGQGNYGYTF. In DNA form, the CDR3 reads TGTGCCAGCACCCCCCTGGGGCAGGGAAACTATGGCTACACCTTC.

The V gene is TRBV4-2, the J gene TRBJ1-1, with unresolved D. This CDR3 comprises 14 residues. The V end was cut by 1 base, the J end by 1 base, with 7 bases between. In germline, CDR1 is LGHNA, CDR2 YNFKEQ. The CDR3 protein is CASSQVAGNTEAFF. The CDR3 DNA is TGTGCCAGCAGCCAAGTGGCGGGGAACACTGAAGCTTTCTTT.

The chain recombines TRBV3-1 (or the pseudogene TRBV3-2) with TRBJ1-3, with 7 bases fitting TRBD1. CDR1 is LGHDT and CDR2 is YNNKEL in the germline V gene (reference sequence). The CDR3 extends over 14 amino acids. V lost 8 bases, J lost 0 bases, and 4 bases stayed unmatched. CDR3 nucleotides: TGTGCCAGCTGCCGGGACAGCTCTGGAAACACCATATATTTT. This sequence encodes CASCRDSSGNTIYF.

This clone appeared many times. The chain combines TRBV4-2 with TRBJ1-1; the match to TRBD1 covers 8 bases. CDR1 LGHNA and CDR2 YNFKEQ come from the germline V gene. Trimming at V came to 1 base and at J to 1 base, leaving 2 bases not matched to a gene. This CDR3 comprises 15 residues. CDR3 region: CASSQGTGTNTEAFF. The CDR3 DNA follows: TGTGCCAGCAGCCAAGGGACAGGGACGAACACTGAAGCTTTCTTT.

The chain carries TRBV6-5 and TRBJ1-6, with D unresolved. Germline V gives CDR1 MNHEY, CDR2 SVGAGI. The CDR3 length is 13 residues. V lost 7 bases, J lost 10 bases, and 14 bases lay in between. DNA of the CDR3: TGTGCCAGCACAGACATCCTGGGCTCACCCCTCCACTTT. This gives the protein CASTDILGSPLHF.

The table lists this clone with a few counts. V is TRBV6-6 and J is TRBJ1-2, with a weak D call TRBD1 (5 bases). The CDR3 is made up of 14 amino acids. CDR1 MNHNY and CDR2 SVGAGI come from the germline V gene (reference sequence). V shed 5 bases and J shed 0 bases, with 10 bases lying between them. The CDR3 spells CASSPGGANYGYTF. The CDR3 DNA follows: TGTGCCAGCAGTCCCGGGGGAGCTAACTATGGCTACACCTTC.

This rearrangement joins TRBV4-3 to TRBJ2-6; no definite D call. CDR1 LGHNA and CDR2 YSLEER come from the germline V gene. The CDR3 runs to 16 residues. V shed 0 bases and J shed 0 bases, with 6 bases lying between them. The CDR3 protein is CASSQDGLSGANVLTF. The CDR3 DNA follows: TGCGCCAGCAGCCAAGATGGGCTCTCTGGGGCCAACGTCCTGACTTTC.

The genes are TRBV15 and TRBJ1-4; 7 bases are a match to TRBD1. Per germline, CDR1 LNHNV and CDR2 YYDKDF (reference sequence). V shed 4 bases and J 12 bases; nucleotides not matched to a gene: 5. The CDR3 is made up of 12 amino acids. CDR3 in DNA: TGTGCCACCAGCACAAGGACAGGCCAACTGTTTTTT. Its translation: CATSTRTGQLFF.

The CDR3 protein is CASSIPRLARNTGELFF. CDR3 nucleotides: TGTGCCAGTAGTATCCCCAGACTAGCGAGGAACACCGGGGAGCTGTTTTTT. The gene calls are TRBV19 and TRBJ2-2; 8 nucleotides align to TRBD2. V shed 3 bases, J shed 1 base, and the junction held 7 bases outside the gene matches. This CDR3 has 17 residues. From germline, CDR1 is LNHDA and CDR2 SQIVND (reference sequence). Full variable domain (remainder filled in from reference TRBV19 and TRBJ2-2): DGGITQSPKYLFRKEGQNVTLSCEQNLNHDAMYWYRQDPGQGLRLIYYSQIVNDFQKGDIAEGYSVSREKKESFPLTVTSAQKNPTAFYLCASSIPRLARNTGELFFGEGSRLTVL.

The rearrangement uses TRBV9 and TRBJ2-7, with D perhaps TRBD1 (6 bases). The V end was cut by 4 bases, the J end by 5 bases, with 16 bases between. Germline V gene lookup returns CDR1 SGDLS and CDR2 YYNGEE. This CDR3 has 14 residues. The CDR3 spells CASSLGTTLHEQYF. In nucleotides, the CDR3 is TGTGCCAGCAGCCTTGGGACAACCCTGCACGAGCAGTACTTC.

The rearrangement uses TRBV9 and TRBJ2-2, with D maybe TRBD2 (5 bases). This CDR3 is built from 17 residues. V lost 2 bases, J lost 5 bases, and 19 bases lay in between. From germline, CDR1 is SGDLS and CDR2 YYNGEE. The CDR3 reads CASSVQERGPLTGELFF. CDR3 in DNA: TGTGCCAGCAGCGTCCAAGAGAGAGGGCCACTAACCGGGGAGCTGTTTTTT.

Regarding this clone: Different DNA sequences within this sample yield the same CDR3. V gene TRBV5-1 combines with J gene TRBJ2-7, with 7 bases identical to TRBD1. The V and J ends lost 4 bases and 6 bases, in that order; junction bases with no gene match: 1. CDR3 length: 11 residues. Germline-derived CDR1 and CDR2 are SGHRS and YFSETQ. CDR3 coding DNA: TGCGCCAGCAGCCCAGGGGGCGAGCAGTACTTC. Translation: CASSPGGEQYF.

The chain joins TRBV14 to TRBJ2-3; no definite D call. V dropped 2 bases and J dropped 3 bases, with 9 bases sitting between them. Looked up from germline, CDR1 is SGHDN and CDR2 is FVKESK. The CDR3 is 14 residues long. This CDR3 is CASSQNRATDTQYF. CDR3 in DNA: TGTGCCAGCAGCCAAAACAGAGCAACAGATACGCAGTATTTT. Variable domain in full (rest from reference TRBV14 and TRBJ2-3): EAGVTQFPSHSVIEKGQTVTLRCDPISGHDNLYWYRRVMGKEIKFLLHFVKESKQDESGMPNNRFLAERTGGTYSTLKVQPAELEDSGVYFCASSQNRATDTQYFGPGTRLTVL.

The chain's CDR3 is CASRGDRPNQPQHF. The CDR3 DNA reads as TGTGCCAGCAGGGGAGACAGGCCCAATCAGCCCCAGCATTTT. The V gene is TRBV2, the J gene TRBJ1-5; a possible D gene is TRBD1 (6 bases). Looked up from germline, CDR1 is SNHLY and CDR2 is FYNNEI. This CDR3 contains 14 residues. The V end was cut by 6 bases, the J end by 3 bases, with 12 bases between.

This chain joins TRBV6-5 and TRBJ1-5; 8 bases align to TRBD1. The CDR3 covers 15 residues. CDR1 and CDR2 (germline): MNHEY, SVGAGI. Trimming removed 6 bases from V and 4 bases from J; junction bases left unmatched: 8. The CDR3 sequence is CASRSGTGLNQPQHF. In DNA, the CDR3 is TGTGCCAGCAGATCCGGGACAGGCCTTAATCAGCCCCAGCATTTT.

The rearrangement joins TRBV21-1 to TRBJ2-7; the table's D call of TRBD1 was not tested on the DNA. TRBV21-1 is a recognized pseudogene. This CDR3 has 16 residues. CDR3 region: CASSNRGSPHLYEQYF. CDR3 sequence (DNA): TGTGCCAGCAGCAACAGGGGTTCTCCCCACCTCTACGAGCAGTACTTC.

CDR3 sequence: CASSVLAGRTQETQYF. The CDR3 coding sequence is TGTGCCAGCAGCGTACTAGCGGGGCGAACCCAAGAGACCCAGTACTTC. This rearrangement joins TRBV27 to TRBJ2-5, with 10 bases that match TRBD2. V was pared by 6 bases and J by 1 base, with 8 bases of the junction left unmatched. The CDR3 loop spans 16 amino acids. Per the germline V gene, CDR1 is MNHEY and CDR2 is SMNVEV (reference sequence).